The entry below describes one TCR beta chain. The target antigen is unknown. Repeated repertoire sampling spanned the course of chemoradiotherapy. The data were obtained in a study of chemoradiotherapy in HPV16-positive cancers. Assay used: immunoSEQ multiplex PCR; TCRdb lists only in-frame clones, some missing. The sample consists of approximately 12,000 clones, more than 85% of them appearing once. Study outcomes and limitations: The functional HPV-specific definition rests on just a couple of HPV16-positive patients. Better recurrence-free survival went with HPV-responsive T-cell expansion in HPV16-positive patients. Candidate HPV-specific clones and E7-related TCR motifs grew in tumor during treatment.

The CDR3 consists of 15 residues. Germline V gene data show CDR1 as SNHLY and CDR2 as FYNNEI. V was pared by 3 bases and J by 1 base, with 12 bases between. J is TRBJ2-5 and V is TRBV2; D gene unclear. The receptor's source is a human donor with HPV-associated anogenital cancer. The input for sequencing was blood, taken from a patient who underwent chemoradiotherapy. As DNA, the CDR3 is TGTGCCAGCAGTGAGGGCCCGCTAACCCAAGAGACCCAGTACTTC. Amino acids: CASSEGPLTQETQYF.